These 32 T cell receptor beta chains came from one sample sequenced in a study of shared clonotypes between healthy human individuals. The protocol was immunoSEQ multiplex PCR, while the TCRdb copy is restricted to in-frame clones and leaves out a portion. The table has approximately 2.4 million clones, approximately 94% seen once; the top ten hold about 0.13%. Sequenced sample: naive CD4+ T cells sorted from blood. Documented subset: CD45RA+ positively selected. Receptors originate from a man younger than 30 in good health.

This sequence joins TRBV7-9 and TRBJ2-1; 8 bases line up with TRBD2. The CDR3 runs 16 residues. Germline V lookup: CDR1 SEHNR, CDR2 FQNEAQ (reference sequence). V lost 5 bases, J lost 4 bases, and 10 bases stayed unmatched. Here the CDR3 DNA reads TGTGCCAGCAGCGACGGACTAGCCGCCTTGTACAATGAGCAGTTCTTC. It translates to CASSDGLAALYNEQFF.

As regards this clone: Other DNA sequences of this sample code for an identical CDR3. The V call is TRBV6-5, the J call TRBJ2-7; the D gene is possibly TRBD2 (6 bases). V dropped 5 bases and J dropped 1 base, with 9 bases sitting between them. The CDR3 contains 13 residues. Germline V gives CDR1 MNHEY, CDR2 SVGAGI. The CDR3 DNA sequence: TGTGCCAGCAGTGGGACTGGGTCCTACGAGCAGTACTTC. Residues: CASSGTGSYEQYF.

The chain couples TRBV28 to TRBJ1-2; D gene uncertain. The CDR3 covers 14 residues. Germline CDR1 reads MDHEN; CDR2 reads SYDVKM. Trimming left V 4 bases short and J 2 bases short, with 11 bases between. As DNA, the CDR3 is TGTGCCAGCAGTTCCATCTCTAGGAACTATGGCTACACCTTC. It yields the protein CASSSISRNYGYTF.

This clone came up a few times. The chain couples TRBV6-5 to TRBJ1-2; TRBD1 aligns across 8 bases. The J segment lost 6 bases and the V segment lost 2 bases, leaving 8 bases of the junction unmatched. Germline values: CDR1 MNHEY, CDR2 SVGAGI. This CDR3 is 15 amino acids long. Here the CDR3 reads CASSYRSGGEDGYTF. For the CDR3, the DNA is TGTGCCAGCAGTTACCGGTCAGGGGGCGAAGATGGCTACACCTTC.

The chain is built from TRBV15 and TRBJ2-5; 8 bases are shared with TRBD2. The CDR3 loop spans 16 amino acids. The ends lost 0 bases at V and 7 bases at J; junction bases unmatched: 10. Germline V CDR1 and CDR2: LNHNV, YYDKDF (reference sequence). The CDR3 DNA sequence: TGTGCCACCAGCAGAGAGGGACTAGAGGGGACGGGGACCCAGTACTTC. Its protein is CATSREGLEGTGTQYF.

V usage is TRBV11-3 and J usage is TRBJ2-1; TRBD1 matches 8 bases. The V gene's germline CDR1 is SGHNT and CDR2 YENEEA. The CDR3 totals 17 residues. Unmatched junction bases numbered 14, after V lost 5 bases and J lost 5 bases. The CDR3: CASSPGQGDFRDNEQFF. Written as DNA, the CDR3 is TGTGCCAGCAGCCCCGGACAGGGTGACTTTCGCGACAATGAGCAGTTCTTC.

The CDR3 reads CASLFSAGGYEQYF. DNA of the CDR3: TGTGCCAGCCTTTTCTCGGCGGGAGGATACGAGCAGTACTTC. The chain has TRBV6-1 and TRBJ2-7; 8 bases match TRBD2. This CDR3 region has 14 residues. CDR1 and CDR2 (germline): MNHNS, SASEGT. Trimming at V came to 8 bases and at J to 4 bases, leaving 10 bases not matched to a gene.

This rearrangement joins TRBV5-1 to TRBJ2-3; 9 bases agree with TRBD2. Germline V gene sequence: CDR1 SGHRS, CDR2 YFSETQ. Trimming cost V 0 bases and J 6 bases; bases outside gene matches: 14. The CDR3 loop spans 18 amino acids. The CDR3 DNA is TGCGCCAGCAGCTTGGCCGTTGGACTAGCGATAAGTGAGGATACGCAGTATTTT. It codes for CASSLAVGLAISEDTQYF.

This chain joins TRBV25-1 and TRBJ2-2, with 7 bases fitting TRBD1. Germline CDR1 reads MGHDK; CDR2 reads SYGVNS. V lost 2 bases to trimming and J lost 6 bases; unmatched junction nucleotides: 9. This CDR3 comprises 16 residues. CDR3 sequence reads: CASSEVRGQGPGELFF. The CDR3 coding sequence is TGTGCCAGCAGTGAAGTAAGGGGGCAGGGACCCGGGGAGCTGTTTTTT.

The V call is TRBV11-2, the J call TRBJ2-3, with 7 bases fitting TRBD1. There are 16 residues in the CDR3. The germline CDR1 and CDR2 sequences are SGHAT and FQNNGV. The trim removed 5 bases at V and 2 bases at J, leaving 10 bases unmatched. The CDR3 bases are TGTGCCAGCAGCCCGGGACAGACGATATTCACAGATACGCAGTATTTT. Residues: CASSPGQTIFTDTQYF.

This chain joins TRBV5-4 and TRBJ1-2, with D possibly matching TRBD1 (6 bases). Germline CDR1 and CDR2: SGHNT and YYREEE (reference sequence). The CDR3 is made up of 15 amino acids. The V gene lost 2 bases and the J gene lost 2 bases, with 13 bases spanning the gap. In DNA form, the CDR3 reads TGTGCCAGCAGCTTATGGACAGAAAGCAACTATGGCTACACCTTC. This sequence encodes CASSLWTESNYGYTF.

The chain employs TRBV6-6 and TRBJ2-1, with D perhaps matching TRBD2 (5 bases). The CDR3 has 12 amino acids. Trimming pared 7 bases from V and 3 bases from J, leaving 7 bases between. From germline, CDR1 is MNHNY and CDR2 SVGAGI (reference sequence). The CDR3 sequence is CASKDFYNEQFF. CDR3 DNA: TGTGCCAGCAAGGACTTCTACAATGAGCAGTTCTTC.

The chain joins TRBV18 to TRBJ1-2; no clear D gene. The length of the CDR3 is 13 residues. Trimming took off 2 bases at V and 3 bases at J, with 7 bases between the two ends. CDR1 is KGHSH, CDR2 LQKENI, per germline. The CDR3 sequence: CASSPVKDYGYTF. The CDR3 nucleotides are TGTGCCAGCTCACCAGTTAAGGACTATGGCTACACCTTC. The full variable domain, in which reference TRBV18 and TRBJ1-2 provide the parts outside the CDR3, is NAGVMQNPRHLVRRRGQEARLRCSPMKGHSHVYWYRQLPEEGLKFMVYLQKENIIDESGMPKERFSAEFPKEGPSILRIQQVVRGDSAAYFCASSPVKDYGYTFGSGTRLTVV.

Turning to this clone: The sample holds other DNA sequences that translate to the same CDR3. The rearrangement joins TRBV7-2 to TRBJ2-1, with TRBD2 identical over 9 bases. CDR1 is SGHTA, CDR2 FQGNSA, per germline. V was pared by 5 bases and J by 0 bases, with 2 bases of the junction left unmatched. CDR3 length: 15 amino acids. CDR3 nucleotide sequence: TGTGCCAGCAGCCCACTAGCGGGCTCCTACAATGAGCAGTTCTTC. The encoded protein is CASSPLAGSYNEQFF. The full variable domain, its missing parts supplied by reference TRBV7-2 and TRBJ2-1, is GAGVSQSPSNKVTEKGKDVELRCDPISGHTALYWYRQSLGQGLEFLIYFQGNSAPDKSGLPSDRFSAERTGGSVSTLTIQRTQQEDSAVYLCASSPLAGSYNEQFFGPGTRLTVL.

In this sample, this clone turned up a few times. The rearrangement uses TRBV30 and TRBJ2-7; D unresolved. Trimming cost V 0 bases and J 2 bases, with 8 bases left between them. The CDR3 sequence is 13 residues long. CDR1 and CDR2 from the germline V gene are GTSNPN and SVGIG (reference sequence). CDR3 residues: CAWSVVGPYEQYF. The CDR3 DNA sequence: TGTGCCTGGAGTGTAGTCGGCCCCTACGAGCAGTACTTC.

V gene TRBV6-1 combines with J gene TRBJ1-6; a possible D gene is TRBD1 (5 bases). V was cut by 6 bases and J by 6 bases, with 15 bases left in between. The CDR3 is 15 residues long. The germline V gene encodes CDR1 MNHNS and CDR2 SASEGT. Here the CDR3 DNA reads TGTGCCAGCAGCGGCCGGGACTCAACTAATTCACCCCTCCACTTT. It yields the protein CASSGRDSTNSPLHF.

The rearrangement joins TRBV5-4 to TRBJ2-7, with D perhaps matching TRBD1 (5 bases). Germline assignment: CDR1 SGHNT and CDR2 YYREEE (reference sequence). V dropped 1 base and J dropped 4 bases, with 6 bases sitting between them. The CDR3 is made up of 12 amino acids. This CDR3 reads CASSLKGYEQYF. The CDR3 coding sequence is TGTGCCAGCAGCTTGAAGGGGTACGAGCAGTACTTC.

The chain is built from TRBV11-3 and TRBJ2-1; 7 bases fit TRBD1. This CDR3 comprises 15 residues. Trimming removed 3 bases from V and 3 bases from J; junction bases left unmatched: 5. The germline gives CDR1 SGHNT, CDR2 YENEEA. The CDR3 region has the DNA TGTGCCAGCAGCTTCCGGGACAGCTTCTACAATGAGCAGTTCTTC. Translation: CASSFRDSFYNEQFF.

This chain joins TRBV11-2 and TRBJ1-4; D not certain. Germline V gives CDR1 SGHAT, CDR2 FQNNGV. This CDR3 has 15 amino acids. Between the trimmed V and J ends, which lost 0 bases and 5 bases, there was a span of 10 bases. The CDR3 region is CASSLEAFANEKLFF. The CDR3 DNA sequence: TGTGCCAGCAGCTTAGAAGCTTTTGCAAATGAAAAACTGTTTTTT.

This sequence joins TRBV28 and TRBJ1-3; 10 nucleotides line up with TRBD1. Unmatched junction bases numbered 11, after V lost 5 bases and J lost 7 bases. CDR3 size: 16 residues. Germline CDR1 and CDR2: MDHEN and SYDVKM. The CDR3 nucleotides are TGTGCCAGCAGTCCGTCGGGACAGGGGTTTGGGAACACCATATATTTT. It specifies CASSPSGQGFGNTIYF.

For this clone: Other DNA sequences from this sample encode an identical CDR3 as well. The genes are TRBV6-6 and TRBJ1-1; no clear D. This CDR3 is built from 14 residues. From germline, CDR1 is MNHNY and CDR2 SVGAGI (reference sequence). V was cut by 2 bases and J by 1 base, with 8 bases left in between. CDR3 protein: CASSYPGRNTEAFF. In DNA form, the CDR3 reads TGTGCCAGCAGTTACCCCGGGAGGAACACTGAAGCTTTCTTT.

The chain employs TRBV10-3 and TRBJ1-6; 7 positions agree with TRBD1. The length of the CDR3 is 13 residues. J lost 10 bases, V lost 2 bases, and 2 bases had no gene match. CDR1 is ENHRY, CDR2 SYGVKD, per germline. The CDR3 DNA is TGTGCCATCAGTGAGGACAGGGACTCACCCCTCCACTTT. This sequence encodes CAISEDRDSPLHF.

This rearrangement joins TRBV18 to TRBJ2-1; unclear D gene. With 3 bases removed from V and 7 bases from J, the gap between germline ends came to 13 bases. CDR3 size: 14 residues. CDR1 KGHSH and CDR2 LQKENI come from the germline V gene. CDR3 residues: CASSPFGPGNEQFF. The CDR3 DNA is TGTGCCAGCTCACCTTTTGGCCCTGGGAATGAGCAGTTCTTC.

The V gene is TRBV5-4, the J gene TRBJ2-1, with 10 nucleotides matching TRBD2. The germline V gene has CDR1 SGHNT and CDR2 YYREEE (reference sequence). The CDR3 contains 18 residues. The V and J ends lost 4 bases and 0 bases, in that order; junction bases with no gene match: 10. As DNA, the CDR3 is TGTGCCAGCAGCGACCCGATAGCGGGAGGCCTCTCCTACAATGAGCAGTTCTTC. Encoded protein: CASSDPIAGGLSYNEQFF. Filled out from reference TRBV5-4 and TRBJ2-1, the complete variable domain reads ETGVTQSPTHLIKTRGQQVTLRCSSQSGHNTVSWYQQALGQGPQFIFQYYREEENGRGNFPPRFSGLQFPNYSSELNVNALELDDSALYLCASSDPIAGGLSYNEQFFGPGTRLTVL.

The chain couples TRBV6-5 to TRBJ2-7; 7 bases are shared with TRBD1. The germline CDR1 and CDR2 sequences are MNHEY and SVGAGI. The V and J ends lost 6 bases and 4 bases, in that order; junction bases with no gene match: 9. The CDR3 has 14 amino acids. The CDR3 DNA is TGTGCCAGCAGACAGGGGCCCCCCCTATACGAGCAGTACTTC. Its translation: CASRQGPPLYEQYF.

The chain recombines TRBV6-6 with TRBJ2-2; 9 nucleotides match TRBD2. This CDR3 has 14 residues. Germline-derived CDR1 and CDR2 are MNHNY and SVGAGI (reference sequence). With 5 bases clipped from V and 7 bases from J, the junction kept 5 bases outside the gene matches. The CDR3 DNA reads TGTGCCAGCAGTGGCCGGCGGGAGGGCGGGGAGCTGTTTTTT. It is translated as CASSGRREGGELFF.

This chain's CDR3 is CASSDPPYEQYF. Written as DNA, the CDR3 is TGTGCCAGCAGCGACCCCCCCTACGAGCAGTACTTC. This chain uses TRBV7-9 with TRBJ2-7; D gene unclear. The CDR3 sequence is 12 residues long. Trimming left V 5 bases short and J 2 bases short, with 7 bases between. Germline lookup yields CDR1 SEHNR and CDR2 FQNEAQ (reference sequence).

The rearrangement joins TRBV5-5 to TRBJ2-2, with a weak D call TRBD1 (5 bases). Germline V gene data show CDR1 as SGHKS and CDR2 as YYEKEE (reference sequence). The V and J ends lost 0 bases and 2 bases respectively, with 20 bases between them. The CDR3 is 19 amino acids. CDR3 sequence reads: CASSLEWAQRTRNTGELFF. The CDR3 nucleotides are TGTGCCAGCAGCTTGGAGTGGGCTCAGAGGACAAGAAACACCGGGGAGCTGTTTTTT.

The genes are TRBV11-2 and TRBJ2-7; the D is unclear. The CDR3 is made up of 18 amino acids. V lost 1 base to trimming and J lost 1 base, with 20 bases between them. CDR1 is SGHAT and CDR2 is FQNNGV in the germline V gene. CDR3 coding DNA: TGTGCCAGCAGCTTAGTTTTTGGTGGCGGCCAAAAGTCCTACGAGCAGTACTTC. Translated, it gives CASSLVFGGGQKSYEQYF.

The chain uses TRBV19 and TRBJ1-5; D possibly corresponds to TRBD1 (5 bases). The CDR3 covers 17 residues. Between the trimmed V and J ends, which lost 0 bases and 0 bases, there was a span of 12 bases. Germline CDR1 and CDR2: LNHDA and SQIVND (reference sequence). Written as DNA, the CDR3 is TGTGCCAGTAGTATAGAGCCCCGGGACCATAGCAATCAGCCCCAGCATTTT. Protein: CASSIEPRDHSNQPQHF.

This clone was found once. CDR3 sequence: CASGQSYNEQFF. In DNA, the CDR3 is TGTGCCAGTGGACAGTCCTACAATGAGCAGTTCTTC. The chain couples TRBV6-1 to TRBJ2-1, with D perhaps matching TRBD1 (6 bases). The V end lost 9 bases, the J end lost 1 base, and 7 bases lay between the germline ends. CDR1 is MNHNS and CDR2 is SASEGT in the germline V gene. This CDR3 spans 12 amino acids.

The rearrangement links TRBV6-9 to TRBJ1-6; a possible D gene is TRBD1 (6 bases). The V gene lost 7 bases and the J gene lost 6 bases, with 19 bases spanning the gap. Germline CDR1 reads MNHGY; CDR2 reads SVAAGI. CDR3 length: 16 residues. CDR3 in DNA: TGTGCCAGCACCATGCGGGGGGCGCCTTGTAATTCACCCCTCCACTTT. Its protein is CASTMRGAPCNSPLHF.